This is a list of T cell receptor beta chains from one sample in a study of beta chain features in type 1 diabetes. This table comes from immunoSEQ multiplex PCR, and its TCRdb copy is limited to in-frame clones, with some not included. Of around 26,000 clones in the sample, around 68% were seen once. The sample comprised stem cell memory CD4+ T cells from blood. These receptors were obtained from a woman between 40 and 50 years old with type 1 diabetes. Both conserved end residues are part of each CDR3. Fields, in order: V gene, J gene, D gene, clone size, CDR3 length, CDR3 DNA, CDR3 protein. The D gene is left open where the match is weak. Part of the rows lack a size; the others show once, few, many or a class for expanded clones.

TRBV5-4	TRBJ1-1	-	-	13	TGTGCCAGCAGCCCGACACCGAACACTGAAGCTTTCTTT	CASSPTPNTEAFF
TRBV7-2	TRBJ2-3	TRBD2	-	15	TGTGCCAGCAGCCAGGGAGGGTGGGGGGAAGATACGCAGTATTTT	CASSQGGWGEDTQYF
TRBV7-9	TRBJ1-5	TRBD1	-	15	TGTGCCAGCAGCTTTACAGGGGATAGCAATCAGCCCCAGCATTTT	CASSFTGDSNQPQHF
TRBV2	TRBJ2-5	TRBD2	-	18	TGTGCCAGCAGCCCCGGGCCCATCGCGGGAGGGCCGGGGGAGACCCAGTACTTC	CASSPGPIAGGPGETQYF
TRBV5-5	TRBJ1-5	-	-	20	TGTGCCAGCAGCTTGAAGTTAGGACCCTTTCAGGGCCTTAGCAATCAGCCCCAGCATTTT	CASSLKLGPFQGLSNQPQHF
TRBV4-3	TRBJ2-1	TRBD2	few	14	TGCGCCAGCAGGGTCGGGGGGGTTCTCAATGAGCAGTTCTTC	CASRVGGVLNEQFF
TRBV28	TRBJ2-2	-	-	14	TGTGCCAGCAGACCCGAGGGCAACGGCGGGGAGCTGTTTTTT	CASRPEGNGGELFF
TRBV7-3	TRBJ2-6	-	-	17	TGTGCCAGCAGCTTAAGAGGTGACAGCTCTGGGGCCAACGTCCTGACTTTC	CASSLRGDSSGANVLTF
TRBV27	TRBJ2-3	-	-	12	TGTGCCAGCAGTTTCAACACAGATACGCAGTATTTT	CASSFNTDTQYF
TRBV5-1	TRBJ2-7	TRBD1	-	14	TGCGCCAGCAGCGTGGGACAGGGGGCGCGGGAGCAGTACTTC	CASSVGQGAREQYF
TRBV7-9	TRBJ2-2	-	-	15	TGTGCCAGCAGCCGCTCAGGATTGTACACCGGGGAGCTGTTTTTT	CASSRSGLYTGELFF
TRBV18	TRBJ2-1	TRBD1	-	15	TGTGCCAGCTCACAAAGGACAGGGGTTTTTGATGAGCAGTTCTTC	CASSQRTGVFDEQFF
TRBV5-1	TRBJ1-1	-	-	15	TGCGCCAGCAGCTCCCAGAACCCGATGAACACTGAAGCTTTCTTT	CASSSQNPMNTEAFF
TRBV29-1	TRBJ2-1	TRBD1	-	14	TGCAGCGTTCCGGACAGGGGGAATTTAGATGAGCAGTTCTTC	CSVPDRGNLDEQFF
TRBV6-5	TRBJ2-7	-	-	15	TGTGCCAGCAGTTACGCAGCTGGACAGTCCTACGAGCAGTACTTC	CASSYAAGQSYEQYF
TRBV28	TRBJ1-1	-	-	15	TGTGCCAGCAGTGCCCCACAGGGATTGAACACTGAAGCTTTCTTT	CASSAPQGLNTEAFF
TRBV7-9	TRBJ2-5	-	few	14	TGTGCCAGCAGCAACTTAATCCCGCCAGAGACCCAGTACTTC	CASSNLIPPETQYF
TRBV6-5	TRBJ2-2	TRBD1	few	12	TGTGCCAGCTCAACAGGGGGGAGGGAGCTGTTTTTT	CASSTGGRELFF
TRBV29-1	TRBJ2-3	-	few	14	TGCAGCGTTGAAGGGGCCGGGAGATCAGATACGCAGTATTTT	CSVEGAGRSDTQYF
TRBV5-1	TRBJ2-1	-	-	13	TGCGCCAGCAGCTTGCCCGGGGAAAATGAGCAGTTCTTC	CASSLPGENEQFF
TRBV4-3	TRBJ2-1	-	-	13	TGCGCCAGCAGCCAAGACCGGACTAATTTTCCATTCTTC	CASSQDRTNFPFF
TRBV29-1	TRBJ2-3	-	-	15	TGCAGCGTTGAAGAGCCATCTATAAGCACAGATACGCAGTATTTT	CSVEEPSISTDTQYF
TRBV6-5	TRBJ2-1	-	-	16	TGTGCCAGCAGTTATGGCTCCATAAGCTCCTACAATGAGCAGTTCTTC	CASSYGSISSYNEQFF
TRBV10-3	TRBJ2-1	-	once	13	TGTGCCATCAGGGAAGGGGGGGACAATGAGCAGTTCTTC	CAIREGGDNEQFF
TRBV6-1	TRBJ1-2	-	-	14	TGTGCCAGCAGTGAGGGGGGAGTGTCCTATGGCTACACCTTC	CASSEGGVSYGYTF
TRBV18	TRBJ1-4	-	few	16	TGTGCCAGCTCACCATCGACGGGAGGTGGAGGGGAAAAACTGTTTTTT	CASSPSTGGGGEKLFF
TRBV2	TRBJ2-2	-	-	15	TGTGCCAGCAGCATCCCTAGGGGGGGCACCGGGGAGCTGTTTTTT	CASSIPRGGTGELFF
TRBV7-2	TRBJ1-2	TRBD1	-	16	TGTGCCAGCAGCCAGGGACAGGGGATAGGAGATCGGGGCTACACCTTC	CASSQGQGIGDRGYTF
TRBV5-1	TRBJ2-1	TRBD2	-	17	TGCGCCAGCAGCGCGGGGTCGCTAGCGGGAGGGCCCACTGAGCAGTTCTTC	CASSAGSLAGGPTEQFF
TRBV7-2	TRBJ2-3	-	-	12	TGTGCCAGCGGCCAGTTCACAGATACGCAGTATTTT	CASGQFTDTQYF
TRBV5-6	TRBJ1-1	-	-	11	TGTGCCAGCAGCTTCGGTAGGGGCGCTTTCTTT	CASSFGRGAFF
TRBV5-1	TRBJ2-1	-	-	18	TGCGCCAGCAGCTTGGGCCCTAGCCCCCGCAGCTCCTATAATGAGCAGTTCTTC	CASSLGPSPRSSYNEQFF
TRBV11-1	TRBJ1-1	-	-	16	TGTGCCAGCAGCTCCCCGACGAGGGCGGCTGAGACTGAAGCTTTCTTT	CASSSPTRAAETEAFF
TRBV6-4	TRBJ1-4	-	-	15	TGTGCCAGCAGTGAGTCGTGGGGCGCGAATGAAAAACTGTTTTTT	CASSESWGANEKLFF
TRBV4-1	TRBJ2-4	-	-	19	TGCGCCAGCAGCCAACCCGGCGGGGAAAGGCGGAGAACCAAAAACATTCAGTACTTC	CASSQPGGERRRTKNIQYF
TRBV5-4	TRBJ2-1	-	few	12	TGTGCCAGCAGCTACAATTACAATGAGCAGTTCTTC	CASSYNYNEQFF
TRBV20-1	TRBJ1-1	-	-	9	TGCAGCGATCGGGCTGAAGCTTTCTTT	CSDRAEAFF
TRBV5-1	TRBJ2-2	-	-	15	TGCGCCAGCAGCTTGGGTCGTGCGGACACCGGGGAGCTGTTTTTT	CASSLGRADTGELFF
TRBV2	TRBJ2-3	TRBD2	-	15	TGTGCCAGCAGCCTGATAGCGGGATTCACAGATACGCAGTATTTT	CASSLIAGFTDTQYF
TRBV4-1	TRBJ2-1	TRBD2	-	15	TGCGCCAGCAGCCAGACTAGCGGGCTCTACAATGAGCAGTTCTTC	CASSQTSGLYNEQFF
TRBV5-1	TRBJ2-7	-	-	13	TGCGCCAGCAGTCGGGATGCCCCGGGCAAGCAGTACTTC	CASSRDAPGKQYF
TRBV28	TRBJ1-2	-	-	16	TGTGCCAGCAGTTCGTCGACAACGGGGGTCGACGATGGCTACACCTTC	CASSSSTTGVDDGYTF
TRBV18	TRBJ1-1	-	-	13	TGTGCCAGCTCACAGACAGTGGACACTGAAGCTTTCTTT	CASSQTVDTEAFF
TRBV5-1	TRBJ2-1	TRBD2	-	18	TGCGCCAGCAGCTTGTTGGTTGTTGGCGGGAGTGGAGGCCATGAGCAGTTCTTC	CASSLLVVGGSGGHEQFF
TRBV19	TRBJ1-2	TRBD1	-	16	TGTGCCAGTAGTGGGGGCAGGGGGCTCCGCGGAGGTGGCTACACCTTC	CASSGGRGLRGGGYTF
TRBV2	TRBJ1-5	-	few	14	TGTGCCAGCAGGGATGCGAGGGGCAATCAGCCCCAGCATTTT	CASRDARGNQPQHF
TRBV10-3	TRBJ1-6	-	-	17	TGTGCCATCAGTGAGGGGGGGGCCCGGGGCTTTAATTCACCCCTCCACTTT	CAISEGGARGFNSPLHF
TRBV19	TRBJ2-3	-	-	14	TGTGCCAGTGAGGGCTCGAGGGGCACAGATACGCAGTATTTT	CASEGSRGTDTQYF